Listed below are T cell receptor beta chains from one sample, sequenced in a study of early T cells in non-severe SARS-CoV-2 infection. TCRdb used MiXCR to reprocess the 5' RACE reads, holding one entry per CDR3 protein. The top ten hold roughly 4.5% of the sample, which has around 57,000 distinct CDR3 sequences, roughly an eighth seen once. The sample was whole blood. The receptor set was obtained from an adult who was a healthcare worker with PCR-confirmed SARS-CoV-2 infection or an uninfected control (not recorded which). The CDR3 runs from the conserved cysteine through the conserved F or W. A D gene is named only where the DNA matches it firmly. Expanded clones get a size class; other rows say once, few or many, or leave the size out.

DNA	CDR3	size	V	J	D
TGCAGCGCACAAGATCGCAAAAACTCTGGAAACACCATATATTTT	CSAQDRKNSGNTIYF	NA	TRBV29-1	TRBJ1-3	NA
TGTGCCAGCAGCTTGTTTCCCGAACCTGAAGCTTTCTTT	CASSLFPEPEAFF	NA	TRBV11-2	TRBJ1-1	NA
TGTGCCAGTAGTCGACAGGTCCCCAGCTCTGGAAACACCATATATTTT	CASSRQVPSSGNTIYF	few	TRBV19	TRBJ1-3	NA
TGTGCCAGCAGCTTAAGGCCCGGGGGGGCGTCAAACACCGGGGAGCTGTTTTTT	CASSLRPGGASNTGELFF	few	TRBV7-8	TRBJ2-2	TRBD2
TGTGCCAGTAGTTATAGAGGGACAGGGGCCCTCTACGAGCAGTACTTC	CASSYRGTGALYEQYF	many	TRBV19	TRBJ2-7	TRBD1
TGTGCCAGCAGCTTATTCTGGGGAGGCACAGATACGCAGTATTTT	CASSLFWGGTDTQYF	NA	TRBV7-2	TRBJ2-3	NA
TGTGCCAGCAGCTTTAGCAGGGAAGGGAGTTATGGCTACACCTTC	CASSFSREGSYGYTF	few	TRBV7-9	TRBJ1-2	NA
TGTGCCAGCAGTTACAGGGGCGCGGGGGATACGCAGTATTTT	CASSYRGAGDTQYF	NA	TRBV12-3/TRBV12-4	TRBJ2-3	NA
TGCAGCGTTGTTGAGGTTATGAACACTGAAGCTTTCTTT	CSVVEVMNTEAFF	NA	TRBV29-1	TRBJ1-1	NA
TGTGCCAGCAGTGAATTTGGCACAGATACGCAGTATTTT	CASSEFGTDTQYF	NA	TRBV25-1	TRBJ2-3	NA
TGTGCCAGCAGCAACTACCGGCAGGGGCCGACCTCTGGGGCCAACGTCCTGACTTTC	CASSNYRQGPTSGANVLTF	many	TRBV11-2	TRBJ2-6	NA
TGTGCCAGCAGTTTATCGGGGGGCCGAAACGGCTACACCTTC	CASSLSGGRNGYTF	many	TRBV27	TRBJ1-2	NA
TGTGCCAGCAGCATAAACACTGAAGCTTTCTTT	CASSINTEAFF	NA	TRBV6-5	TRBJ1-1	NA
TGTGCCAGCAGCCGTGGACGGTTGGCCACTGAAGCTTTCTTT	CASSRGRLATEAFF	few	TRBV7-8	TRBJ1-1	NA
TGTGCCAGCAGCCAGGTTCTATCCGAGCAGTACTTC	CASSQVLSEQYF	many	TRBV6-5	TRBJ2-7	NA
TGTGCCAGCAGCGTCGCCGGGACAGGGGTGGATGAGCAGTACTTC	CASSVAGTGVDEQYF	many	TRBV9	TRBJ2-7	TRBD1
TGCGCCAGCTCCATAGCGGTGAACACCGGGGAGCTGTTTTTT	CASSIAVNTGELFF	many	TRBV10-2	TRBJ2-2	NA
TGCAGCGTTGTGCGGTCGCAAGAGACCCAGTACTTC	CSVVRSQETQYF	many	TRBV29-1	TRBJ2-5	NA